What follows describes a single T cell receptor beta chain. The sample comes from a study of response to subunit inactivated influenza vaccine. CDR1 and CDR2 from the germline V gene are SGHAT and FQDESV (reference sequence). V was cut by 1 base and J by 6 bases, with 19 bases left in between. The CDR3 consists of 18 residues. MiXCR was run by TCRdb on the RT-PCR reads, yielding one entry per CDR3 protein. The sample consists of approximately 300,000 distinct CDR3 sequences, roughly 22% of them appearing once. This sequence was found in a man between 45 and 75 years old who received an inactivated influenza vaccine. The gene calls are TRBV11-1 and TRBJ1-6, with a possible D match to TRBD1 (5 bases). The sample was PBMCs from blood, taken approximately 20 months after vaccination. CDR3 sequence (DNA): TGTGCCAGCAGCTTAGGTAGGGGCGGTGGTAGGGGTAATTCACCCCTCCACTTT. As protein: CASSLGRGGGRGNSPLHF.